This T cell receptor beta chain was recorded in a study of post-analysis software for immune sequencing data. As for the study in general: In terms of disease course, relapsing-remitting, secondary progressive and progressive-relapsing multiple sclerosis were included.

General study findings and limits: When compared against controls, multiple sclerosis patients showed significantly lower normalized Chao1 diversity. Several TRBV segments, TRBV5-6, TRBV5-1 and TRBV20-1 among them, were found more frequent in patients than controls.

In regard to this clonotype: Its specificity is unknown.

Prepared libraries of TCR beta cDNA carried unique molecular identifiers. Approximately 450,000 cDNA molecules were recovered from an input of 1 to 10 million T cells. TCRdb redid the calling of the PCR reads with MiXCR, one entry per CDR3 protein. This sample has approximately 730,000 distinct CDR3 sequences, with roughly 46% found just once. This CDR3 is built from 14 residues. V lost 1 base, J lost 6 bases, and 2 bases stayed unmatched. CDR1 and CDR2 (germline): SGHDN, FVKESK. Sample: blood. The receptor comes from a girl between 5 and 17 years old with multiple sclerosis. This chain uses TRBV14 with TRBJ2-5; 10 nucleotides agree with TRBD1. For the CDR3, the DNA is TGTGCCAGCAGCCAAGTTGACAGGGGGCAGACCCAGTACTTC. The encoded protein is CASSQVDRGQTQYF.